This T cell receptor beta chain derives from a study of blood T cell repertoires in COVID-19. Turning to the study itself: Samples came from the United States, Italy and Spain, spanning acute and convalescent COVID-19. T cells, B-cell-depleted T cells, or PBMCs supplied cDNA or gDNA.

Participants' reported clinical history set cohort assignment. Individuals in the exposed group had encountered a COVID-19 case within 2 weeks preceding study entry. Produced via immunoSEQ multiplex PCR; TCRdb's table is partial and in-frame only. The sample carries 430,000 or so clones, roughly 88% recorded once. Germline V gene data show CDR1 as SGHAT and CDR2 as FQNNGV. This CDR3 has 14 amino acids. The V gene lost 1 base and the J gene lost 3 bases, with 8 bases spanning the gap. This clone was detected only once. What was sequenced was PBMCs or T cells enriched from blood (not recorded which). This TCR derives from a woman aged 18-29 years who had been exposed to COVID-19. The rearrangement uses TRBV11-2 and TRBJ2-3, with TRBD1 as a possible D gene (6 bases). CDR3: CASSLGGQTDTQYF. The CDR3 DNA reads as TGTGCCAGCAGCTTAGGTGGACAGACAGATACGCAGTATTTT.